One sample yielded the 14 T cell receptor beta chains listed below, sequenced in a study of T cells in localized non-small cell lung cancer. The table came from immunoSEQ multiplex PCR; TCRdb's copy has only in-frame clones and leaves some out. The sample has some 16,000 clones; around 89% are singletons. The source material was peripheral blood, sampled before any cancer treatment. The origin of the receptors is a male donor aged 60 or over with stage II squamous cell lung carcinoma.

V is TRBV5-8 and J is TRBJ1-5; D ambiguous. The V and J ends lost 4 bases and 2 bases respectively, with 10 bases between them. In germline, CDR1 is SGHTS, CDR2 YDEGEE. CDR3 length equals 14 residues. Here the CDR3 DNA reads TGTGCCAGCAGCCTTAGGGAGGGCAATCAGCCCCAGCATTTT. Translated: CASSLREGNQPQHF.

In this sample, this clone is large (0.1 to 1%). This CDR3 is CASRGENENTIYF. The DNA for the CDR3 is TGTGCCAGTAGGGGGGAAAATGAAAACACCATATATTTT. The genes are TRBV5-4 and TRBJ1-3, with a tentative D call TRBD1 (6 bases). CDR1 and CDR2 from the germline V gene are SGHNT and YYREEE (reference sequence). The CDR3 runs 13 residues. Trimming cost V 8 bases and J 6 bases, with 15 bases left between them.

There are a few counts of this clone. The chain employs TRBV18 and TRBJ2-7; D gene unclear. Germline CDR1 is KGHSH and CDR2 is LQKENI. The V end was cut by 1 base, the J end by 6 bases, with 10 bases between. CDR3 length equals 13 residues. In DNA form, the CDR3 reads TGTGCCAGCTCACCACGGGAACGTTCCGAGCAGTACTTC. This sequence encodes CASSPRERSEQYF.

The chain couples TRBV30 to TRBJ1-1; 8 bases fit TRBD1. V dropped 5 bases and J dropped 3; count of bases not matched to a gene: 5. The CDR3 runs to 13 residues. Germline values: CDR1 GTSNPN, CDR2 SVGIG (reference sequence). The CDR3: CAWGTGWDTEAFF. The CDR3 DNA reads TGTGCCTGGGGGACAGGTTGGGACACTGAAGCTTTCTTT.

CDR3 sequence (DNA): TGCGCCAGCAGCCCTACCCAAGAGACCCAGTACTTC. It specifies CASSPTQETQYF. This sequence joins TRBV5-1 and TRBJ2-5; D not resolved. Deletions cut 4 bases from V and 1 base from J, with 5 bases between. There are 12 residues in the CDR3. Germline V gene lookup returns CDR1 SGHRS and CDR2 YFSETQ.

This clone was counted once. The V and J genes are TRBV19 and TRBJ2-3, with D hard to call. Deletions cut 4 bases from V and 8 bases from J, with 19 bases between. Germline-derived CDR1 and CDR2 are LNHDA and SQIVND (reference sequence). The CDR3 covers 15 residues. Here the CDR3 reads CASSTAGPPPGTQYF. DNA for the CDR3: TGTGCCAGTAGTACCGCCGGGCCCCCTCCAGGTACGCAGTATTTT.

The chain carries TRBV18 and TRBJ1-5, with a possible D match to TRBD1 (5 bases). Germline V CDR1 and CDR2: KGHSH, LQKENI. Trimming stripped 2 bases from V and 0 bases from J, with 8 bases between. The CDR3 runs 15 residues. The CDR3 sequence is CASSPEGFSNQPQHF. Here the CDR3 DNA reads TGTGCCAGCTCACCAGAGGGGTTTAGCAATCAGCCCCAGCATTTT.

The CDR3, as DNA: TGTGCCAGCAGCTTGGGGTTGAACACAGATACGCAGTATTTT. Its protein product is CASSLGLNTDTQYF. The chain links TRBV5-5 to TRBJ2-3; D is unclear. This CDR3 has 14 residues. V was pared by 0 bases and J by 2 bases, with 7 bases between. Germline lookup yields CDR1 SGHKS and CDR2 YYEKEE (reference sequence). Filled out from reference TRBV5-5 and TRBJ2-3, the complete variable domain reads DAGVTQSPTHLIKTRGQQVTLRCSPISGHKSVSWYQQVLGQGPQFIFQYYEKEERGRGNFPDRFSARQFPNYSSELNVNALLLGDSALYLCASSLGLNTDTQYFGPGTRLTVL.

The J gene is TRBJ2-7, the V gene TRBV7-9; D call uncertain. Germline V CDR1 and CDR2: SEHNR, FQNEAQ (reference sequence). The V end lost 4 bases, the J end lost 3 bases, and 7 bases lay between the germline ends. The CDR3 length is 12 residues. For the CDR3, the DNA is TGTGCCAGCAGCTCTCTGATCTACGAGCAGTACTTC. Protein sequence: CASSSLIYEQYF.

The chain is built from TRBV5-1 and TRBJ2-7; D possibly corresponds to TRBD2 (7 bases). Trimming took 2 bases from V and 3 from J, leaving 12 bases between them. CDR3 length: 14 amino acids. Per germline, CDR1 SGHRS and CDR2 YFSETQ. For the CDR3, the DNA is TGCGCCAGCAGCTTTGGGGAGGGGGGCTACGAGCAGTACTTC. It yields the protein CASSFGEGGYEQYF.

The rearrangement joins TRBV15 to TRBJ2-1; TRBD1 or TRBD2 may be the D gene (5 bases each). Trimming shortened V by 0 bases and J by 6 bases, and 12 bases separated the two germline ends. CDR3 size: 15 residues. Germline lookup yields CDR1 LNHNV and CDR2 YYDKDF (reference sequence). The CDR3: CATSRDPGRSNEQFF. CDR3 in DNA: TGTGCCACCAGCAGAGATCCGGGACGGTCCAATGAGCAGTTCTTC.

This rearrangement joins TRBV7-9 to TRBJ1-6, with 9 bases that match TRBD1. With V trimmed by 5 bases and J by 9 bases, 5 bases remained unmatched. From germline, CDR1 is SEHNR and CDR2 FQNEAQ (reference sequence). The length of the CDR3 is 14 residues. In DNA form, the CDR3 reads TGTGCCAGCAGCCCGGGACAGGGAGGTTCACCCCTCCACTTT. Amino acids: CASSPGQGGSPLHF.

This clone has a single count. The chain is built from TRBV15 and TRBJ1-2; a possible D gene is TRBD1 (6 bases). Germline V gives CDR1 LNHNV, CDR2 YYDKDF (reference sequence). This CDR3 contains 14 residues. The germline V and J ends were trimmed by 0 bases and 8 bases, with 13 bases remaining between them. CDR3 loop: CATSREGTGKGYTF. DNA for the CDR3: TGTGCCACCAGCAGAGAAGGTACAGGGAAAGGCTACACCTTC.

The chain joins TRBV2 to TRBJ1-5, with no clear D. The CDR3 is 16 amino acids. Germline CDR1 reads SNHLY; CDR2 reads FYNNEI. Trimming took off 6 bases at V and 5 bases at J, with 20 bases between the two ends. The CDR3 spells CASRYSPGMTHQPQHF. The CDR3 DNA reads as TGTGCCAGCAGGTACTCCCCCGGGATGACGCATCAGCCCCAGCATTTT.